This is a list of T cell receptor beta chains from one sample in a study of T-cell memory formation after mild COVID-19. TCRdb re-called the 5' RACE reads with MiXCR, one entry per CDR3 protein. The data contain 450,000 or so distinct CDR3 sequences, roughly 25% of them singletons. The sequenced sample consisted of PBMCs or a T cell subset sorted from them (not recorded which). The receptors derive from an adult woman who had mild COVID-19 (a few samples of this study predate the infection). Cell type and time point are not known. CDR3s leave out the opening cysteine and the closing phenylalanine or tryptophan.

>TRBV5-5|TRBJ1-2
ASSHTPRDSDRYT
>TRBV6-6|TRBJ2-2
ASSYGRTGELF
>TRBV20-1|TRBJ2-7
SARPARGIGEQY
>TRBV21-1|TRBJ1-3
ASSRSPQGAEAGNTIY
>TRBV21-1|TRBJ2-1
ASSKGSRGHEQF
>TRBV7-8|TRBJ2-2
ASSLAFQGNTGELF
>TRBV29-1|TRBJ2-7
SVEGQGSEQY
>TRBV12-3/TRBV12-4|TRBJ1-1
ASSLRGVRSFV
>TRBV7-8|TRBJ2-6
ASSRPQAGANVLT
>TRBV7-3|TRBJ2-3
ASSVVPGTGDTQY
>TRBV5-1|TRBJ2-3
ASSIDRGNTQY
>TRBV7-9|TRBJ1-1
APGTEERTEAF
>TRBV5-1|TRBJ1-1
ASSLFPQDTEAF
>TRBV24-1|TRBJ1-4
ATSDAGTGGNEKLF
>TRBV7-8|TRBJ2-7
ASSSGLAGGYEQY
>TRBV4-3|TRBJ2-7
ASSQDWGRGNPYEQY
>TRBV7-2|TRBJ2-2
ASSLVLREGLGELF
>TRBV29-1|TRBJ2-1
SVNSGTGFEQF
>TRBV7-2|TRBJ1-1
ASSLGGAFWASNTEAF
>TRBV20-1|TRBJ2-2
SARDLDRVTGELF
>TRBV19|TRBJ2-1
ASRKGTYNEQF
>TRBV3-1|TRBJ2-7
ASSQGGPEEQY